Presented here are 27 T cell receptor beta chains from one specimen sequenced in a study of T cell responses to AZD1222 COVID-19 vaccine. The table came from immunoSEQ multiplex PCR; TCRdb's copy has only in-frame clones and leaves some out. The repertoire includes 90,000 to 150,000 clones, approximately 93% of them detected once, and around 4.3% sits in the top ten. The sample was peripheral blood, taken on day 0 of AZD1222 vaccination. The receptors were sampled from an adult in good health.

The chain combines TRBV24-1 with TRBJ1-2; D unclear. Per germline, CDR1 KGHDR and CDR2 SFDVKD. CDR3 size: 13 residues. Trimming stripped 4 bases from V and 7 bases from J, with 12 bases between. The CDR3 loop reads CATSEKGISGYTF. DNA for the CDR3: TGTGCCACCAGTGAGAAAGGGATTAGTGGCTACACCTTC.

The V and J genes are TRBV28 and TRBJ1-5, with a possible D match to TRBD1 (6 bases). With 4 bases removed from V and 8 bases from J, the gap between germline ends came to 18 bases. This CDR3 spans 15 amino acids. CDR1 MDHEN and CDR2 SYDVKM come from the germline V gene. CDR3 sequence (DNA): TGTGCCAGCAGTTCGGGGGGGCAGGGGATCAAGCCCCAGCATTTT. As protein: CASSSGGQGIKPQHF.

The chain recombines TRBV4-2 with TRBJ1-2; D is undetermined. The V gene's germline CDR1 is LGHNA and CDR2 YNFKEQ. The V gene lost 0 bases and the J gene lost 8 bases, with 16 bases spanning the gap. The CDR3 extends over 15 amino acids. As DNA, the CDR3 is TGTGCCAGCAGCCAAGACAGGCAGGCCGAGTGGGGCTACACCTTC. Amino acids: CASSQDRQAEWGYTF.

V gene TRBV5-6 combines with J gene TRBJ1-6, with 9 bases fitting TRBD1. V shed 5 bases, J shed 9 bases, and the junction held 9 bases outside the gene matches. The CDR3 has 15 residues. CDR1 is SGHDT, CDR2 YYEEEE, per germline. CDR3 bases: TGTGCCAGCAGGGCGACCGGGACAGGGCGTTCACCCCTCCACTTT. Protein product: CASRATGTGRSPLHF.

This clone was seen just once. This chain uses TRBV5-1 with TRBJ2-7; D unclear. Germline V gene sequence: CDR1 SGHRS, CDR2 YFSETQ. The CDR3 consists of 12 residues. Trimming took off 3 bases at V and 4 bases at J, with 8 bases between the two ends. CDR3 in amino acids: CASSSTPYEQYF. The DNA for the CDR3 is TGCGCCAGCAGCTCCACCCCGTACGAGCAGTACTTC.

The chain links TRBV19 to TRBJ1-1, with TRBD1 matching over 9 bases. Germline CDR1 LNHDA, CDR2 SQIVND (reference sequence). With 7 bases clipped from V and 2 bases from J, the junction kept 5 bases outside the gene matches. The CDR3 is 14 residues long. The CDR3 DNA is TGTGCCAGTACTTCAACAGGGGGCAACACTGAAGCTTTCTTT. It translates to CASTSTGGNTEAFF.

The chain carries TRBV5-1 and TRBJ2-7, with TRBD1 identical over 9 bases. This CDR3 region has 15 residues. CDR1 SGHRS and CDR2 YFSETQ come from the germline V gene. The V gene end was trimmed by 5 bases and the J gene end by 4 bases; junction bases not matched to a gene: 10. The CDR3 coding sequence is TGCGCCAGCAGGAAGACCGGGACAGGGAATTACGAGCAGTACTTC. Protein product: CASRKTGTGNYEQYF.

The chain is built from TRBV7-2 and TRBJ1-1; D may be TRBD1 (6 bases). V was cut by 3 bases and J by 10 bases, with 9 bases left in between. Looked up from germline, CDR1 is SGHTA and CDR2 is FQGNSA. The CDR3 is 11 amino acids. The CDR3 is CASSFTQGAFF. The CDR3, as DNA: TGTGCCAGCAGCTTCACACAGGGAGCTTTCTTT.

The genes are TRBV15 and TRBJ2-3; possibly TRBD1 or TRBD2 for D (5 bases each). The CDR3 consists of 17 residues. Germline V gene data show CDR1 as LNHNV and CDR2 as YYDKDF (reference sequence). V lost 0 bases, J lost 6 bases, and 19 bases lay in between. The CDR3 sequence: CATSRETRDPEKDTQYF. The CDR3 nucleotides are TGTGCCACCAGCAGAGAAACCCGGGACCCGGAGAAGGATACGCAGTATTTT. The variable domain in full, with the rest retrieved from reference TRBV15 and TRBJ2-3, is DAMVIQNPRYQVTQFGKPVTLSCSQTLNHNVMYWYQQKSSQAPKLLFHYYDKDFNNEADTPDNFQSRRPNTSFCFLDIRSPGLGDTAMYLCATSRETRDPEKDTQYFGPGTRLTVL.

This chain connects TRBV7-2 to TRBJ2-2; 16 bases map to TRBD2. The germline gives CDR1 SGHTA, CDR2 FQGNSA. The CDR3 contains 18 residues. Trimming removed 4 bases from V and 7 bases from J; junction bases left unmatched: 9. The CDR3 DNA is TGTGCCAGCAGCTCTCCCGGGACTAGCGGGGGGGCCAGCGGGGAGCTGTTTTTT. Translated: CASSSPGTSGGASGELFF.

As concerns this clone: Other DNA sequences of this sample code for an identical CDR3. The rearrangement joins TRBV6-5 to TRBJ1-1, with D uncertain. The CDR3 sequence is 13 residues long. Germline values: CDR1 MNHEY, CDR2 SVGAGI. Deletions cut 6 bases from V and 1 base from J, with 9 bases between. CDR3 amino acids: CASSRTGNTEAFF. CDR3 DNA sequence: TGTGCCAGCAGCAGGACGGGGAACACTGAAGCTTTCTTT.

This clone was counted once. The chain links TRBV18 to TRBJ2-1; 7 nucleotides align to TRBD2. CDR1 KGHSH and CDR2 LQKENI come from the germline V gene. After removal of 3 bases from V and 3 bases from J, the junction contained 8 bases not matched to a gene. CDR3 length: 16 amino acids. CDR3 bases: TGTGCCAGCTCACCGCCGGGACTACCAAACTACAATGAGCAGTTCTTC. Its translation is CASSPPGLPNYNEQFF.

The chain has TRBV6-5 and TRBJ1-4, with 11 positions matching TRBD1. This CDR3 is 15 amino acids long. V shed 5 bases, J shed 7 bases, and the junction held 6 bases outside the gene matches. Germline CDR1 is MNHEY and CDR2 is SVGAGI. The CDR3 loop reads CASSLWTGGSEKLFF. DNA of the CDR3: TGTGCCAGCAGTCTATGGACAGGGGGCAGTGAAAAACTGTTTTTT.

The chain has TRBV6-5 and TRBJ1-5; tentative D call: TRBD1 (5 bases). Looked up from germline, CDR1 is MNHEY and CDR2 is SVGAGI. V gave up 5 bases and J gave up 2 bases, with 13 bases separating them. The CDR3 covers 15 residues. CDR3 bases: TGTGCCAGCAGTCCCGACAGAAAAGGCAATCAGCCCCAGCATTTT. It translates to CASSPDRKGNQPQHF.

CDR3 bases: TGCGCCAGCAGCTTGGCCCTGCAGGGCCAAAACATTCAGTACTTC. Its protein product is CASSLALQGQNIQYF. The chain recombines TRBV5-1 with TRBJ2-4, with D tentatively TRBD1 (5 bases). Trimming cost V 0 bases and J 5 bases, with 12 bases left between them. CDR1 is SGHRS, CDR2 YFSETQ, per germline. There are 15 residues in the CDR3.

The count of this clone is one. This rearrangement joins TRBV7-6 to TRBJ1-1; 7 bases match TRBD1. V trimming: 2 bases; J trimming: 0 bases; junction bases outside the gene matches: 18. Germline V gene sequence: CDR1 SGHVS, CDR2 FNYEAQ. The CDR3 sequence is 20 residues long. The CDR3 protein is CASSLHTPTLQGGMNTEAFF. The CDR3 region has the DNA TGTGCCAGCAGCTTACATACACCTACTCTCCAGGGGGGCATGAACACTGAAGCTTTCTTT.

The J gene is TRBJ2-7, the V gene TRBV27; D not resolved. The CDR3 has 12 residues. Germline CDR1 MNHEY, CDR2 SMNVEV (reference sequence). V shed 4 bases and J shed 5 bases, with 9 bases lying between them. CDR3 nucleotides: TGTGCCAGCAGTTCCCGACGTAACGAGCAGTACTTC. This sequence encodes CASSSRRNEQYF.

The chain combines TRBV7-9 with TRBJ2-7; D remains ambiguous. The CDR3 consists of 16 residues. Germline values: CDR1 SEHNR, CDR2 FQNEAQ (reference sequence). Trimming took 5 bases from V and 0 from J, leaving 17 bases between them. The DNA for the CDR3 is TGTGCCAGCAGCAGTCAGACTTACCCCAGCTCCTACGAGCAGTACTTC. Encoded protein: CASSSQTYPSSYEQYF.

The chain couples TRBV6-4 to TRBJ2-2, with TRBD2 matching 8 bases. Trimming cost V 8 bases and J 4 bases; bases outside gene matches: 9. The CDR3 has 15 amino acids. The germline gives CDR1 MRHNA, CDR2 SNTAGT. For the CDR3, the DNA is TGTGCCAGCGGGACCCGCGCGGGGGGCACCGGGGAGCTGTTTTTT. Translation gives CASGTRAGGTGELFF.

V gene TRBV28 combines with J gene TRBJ1-3; unclear D gene. The length of the CDR3 is 15 residues. From germline, CDR1 is MDHEN and CDR2 SYDVKM. The germline V and J ends were trimmed by 2 bases and 2 bases, with 10 bases remaining between them. Written as DNA, the CDR3 is TGTGCCAGCAGTTTAGATTCCCCGGCTGGAAACACCATATATTTT. Protein: CASSLDSPAGNTIYF.

The gene calls are TRBV7-2 and TRBJ1-6; tentatively, D is TRBD1 (6 bases). V was pared by 5 bases and J by 7 bases, with 15 bases between. The CDR3 is 15 amino acids. Per germline, CDR1 SGHTA and CDR2 FQGNSA. The CDR3 nucleotides are TGTGCCAGCAGCCATCAGGGCAGGGGAAATTCACCCCTCCACTTT. Protein: CASSHQGRGNSPLHF.

The rearrangement uses TRBV1 and TRBJ1-2; the D call of TRBD1 is as the table states it, not checked on the DNA. TRBV1 is flagged as a pseudogene. The CDR3 is made up of 13 amino acids. Here the CDR3 reads CTSSQAHRGGYTF. In DNA, the CDR3 is TGCACCAGCAGCCAAGCACACAGGGGCGGCTACACCTTC.

The V gene is TRBV13, the J gene TRBJ2-7, with 8 bases identical to TRBD1. Germline lookup yields CDR1 PRHDT and CDR2 FYEKMQ (reference sequence). The CDR3 length is 14 residues. V lost 3 bases, J lost 3 bases, and 4 bases stayed unmatched. CDR3 sequence: CASSFSGTGYEQYF. The CDR3 DNA reads TGTGCCAGCAGCTTCTCCGGGACAGGCTACGAGCAGTACTTC.

This chain links TRBV5-1 with TRBJ2-2; 10 bases match TRBD2. Losses at the gene ends were 3 bases for V and 5 bases for J; bases not matched to a gene: 7. The CDR3 spans 16 residues. CDR1 is SGHRS and CDR2 is YFSETQ in the germline V gene. The CDR3 DNA reads as TGCGCCAGCAGCTCCGGACTAGCGGTGGGGACCGGGGAGCTGTTTTTT. It codes for CASSSGLAVGTGELFF. Looking up the rest from reference TRBV5-1 and TRBJ2-2 gives the full variable domain: KAGVTQTPRYLIKTRGQQVTLSCSPISGHRSVSWYQQTPGQGLQFLFEYFSETQRNKGNFPGRFSGRQFSNSRSEMNVSTLELGDSALYLCASSSGLAVGTGELFFGEGSRLTVL.

J is TRBJ2-7 and V is TRBV5-4; TRBD1 matches 7 bases. V gave up 0 bases and J gave up 4 bases; unmatched junction bases: 1. Germline CDR1 and CDR2: SGHNT and YYREEE (reference sequence). CDR3 size: 13 residues. This CDR3 is CASSLDRGYEQYF. The CDR3 bases are TGTGCCAGCAGCTTGGACAGGGGTTACGAGCAGTACTTC.

V and J are TRBV15 and TRBJ2-7, with a weak D call TRBD2 (5 bases). Germline CDR1 is LNHNV and CDR2 is YYDKDF (reference sequence). With 1 base removed from V and 7 bases from J, the gap between germline ends came to 17 bases. The CDR3 has 15 amino acids. CDR3 in DNA: TGTGCCACCAGCAGAGTTACTAGTTCGGGCCGGGAGCAGTACTTC. This gives the protein CATSRVTSSGREQYF.

The V gene is TRBV27, the J gene TRBJ1-4, with 9 bases that match TRBD1. CDR3 length equals 15 residues. V gave up 5 bases and J gave up 7 bases; unmatched junction bases: 8. The germline V gene encodes CDR1 MNHEY and CDR2 SMNVEV (reference sequence). The chain's CDR3 is CASSPWDRAGEKLFF. The CDR3 DNA reads TGTGCCAGCAGTCCCTGGGACAGGGCGGGTGAAAAACTGTTTTTT.